The following is a TCR beta chain sequence with its context. The sample is drawn from a study of T cell responses to AZD1222 COVID-19 vaccine. V gave up 0 bases and J gave up 8 bases, with 8 bases separating them. Germline assignment: CDR1 MNHEY and CDR2 SVGAGI. The length of the CDR3 is 14 residues. The data were produced by immunoSEQ multiplex PCR, yet TCRdb's version contains in-frame clones alone and is incomplete. The sample records fewer than 250,000 clones, over 80% being singletons. The sequence derives from an adult in good health. This chain joins TRBV6-5 and TRBJ1-6, with D possibly TRBD1 on 5 matching bases. Sample: peripheral blood, taken on day 0 of AZD1222 vaccination. The CDR3 DNA follows: TGTGCCAGCAGTTACTCGAGGGGCTATTCACCCCTCCACTTT. Translated: CASSYSRGYSPLHF.